The following is a T cell receptor beta chain sequence with its context. Its target is unknown. This sample is drawn from a study of the immune and genomic landscape of osteosarcoma. Study at large: Diagnosis ages spanned about 5-81 years, median roughly 26. Localized disease at presentation in 77%; approximately 58% were male. Regarding the study as a whole: Average productive clonality was about 0.09, with a maximum of about 0.3. A single dominant hyperexpanded clone appeared in about five cases, each with <100 clonotypes.

The CDR3 loop spans 16 amino acids. CDR1 is MNHEY, CDR2 SVGAGI, per germline. V was cut by 4 bases and J by 2 bases, with 17 bases left in between. Measured with immunoSEQ multiplex PCR; TCRdb has only the in-frame clones, and not every one. The sample comprises approximately 450 clones, approximately 78% of which are singletons, and around 9.3% rests with the top ten. Sequenced material: metastatic tumor tissue from the lung. The rearrangement joins TRBV6-5 to TRBJ2-5; unclear D gene. This clonotype was obtained from a young man with osteosarcoma. The CDR3 coding sequence is TGTGCCAGCAGTTGGCCCCGAGGCAGTCCGCAAGAGACCCAGTACTTC. It encodes CASSWPRGSPQETQYF.